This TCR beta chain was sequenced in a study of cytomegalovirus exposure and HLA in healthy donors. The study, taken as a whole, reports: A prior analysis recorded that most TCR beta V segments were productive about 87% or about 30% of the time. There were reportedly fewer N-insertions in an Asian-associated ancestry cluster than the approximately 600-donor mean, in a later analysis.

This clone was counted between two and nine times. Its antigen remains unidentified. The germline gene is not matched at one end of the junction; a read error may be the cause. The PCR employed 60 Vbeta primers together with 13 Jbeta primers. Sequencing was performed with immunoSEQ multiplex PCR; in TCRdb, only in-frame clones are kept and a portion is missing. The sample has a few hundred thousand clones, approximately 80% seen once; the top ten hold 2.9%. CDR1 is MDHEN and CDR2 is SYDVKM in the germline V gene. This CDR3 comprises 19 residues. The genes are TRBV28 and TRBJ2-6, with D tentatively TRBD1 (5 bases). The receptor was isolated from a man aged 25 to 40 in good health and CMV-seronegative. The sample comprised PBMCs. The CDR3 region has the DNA TGTGCCAGCAGTTTGAAGGGCTCGGACCTCCTCTCTGGGGCCAGCGTCCTGACTTTC. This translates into CASSLKGSDLLSGASVLTF. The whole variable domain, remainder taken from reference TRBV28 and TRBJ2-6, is DVKVTQSSRYLVKRTGEKVFLECVQDMDHENMFWYRQDPGLGLRLIYFSYDVKMKEKGDIPEGYSVSREKKERFSLILESASTNQTSMYLCASSLKGSDLLSGASVLTFGAGSRLTVL.